A selection of T cell receptor beta chains follows, all from one sample in a study of OX40 agonist ivuxolimab in advanced cancers. Clones were sequenced by immunoSEQ multiplex PCR, and TCRdb holds only the in-frame ones, with some missing. Of approximately 60,000 clones listed, around three quarters are singletons. Specimen: CD4+ or CD8+ T cells sorted from blood, collected in a trial of the OX40 agonist ivuxolimab. These receptors originate from an adult with an advanced solid tumor such as melanoma, head and neck, liver or kidney cancer. Each CDR3 is given with its conserved first and last residue. D genes are given only for firm matches. Size is omitted from some rows. Given values are once, few, many or a class for expanded clones.

abundance,v_gene,d_gene,j_gene,CDR3nt,CDR3aa
NA,TRBV5-4,NA,TRBJ2-5,TGTGCCAGCAGCTTGGTCGGGGGTAGCGAGACCCAGTACTTC,CASSLVGGSETQYF
NA,TRBV2,NA,TRBJ1-1,TGTGCCAGCAACCTCGAGCAGAACACTGAAGCTTTCTTT,CASNLEQNTEAFF
NA,TRBV18,TRBD2,TRBJ2-1,TGTGCCAGCTCATCTTTAGCGGGGGGGAATAATGAGCAGTTCTTC,CASSSLAGGNNEQFF
NA,TRBV2,TRBD2,TRBJ2-7,TGTGCCAGCAAGGGGATAGCGGGAGAATGGTACGAGCAGTACTTC,CASKGIAGEWYEQYF
NA,TRBV6-1,NA,TRBJ2-7,TGTGCCAGCAGTGACGGCAGGCCACCCTACGAGCAGTACTTC,CASSDGRPPYEQYF
NA,TRBV4-1,NA,TRBJ2-1,TGCGCCAGCAGCCAAGATGTAACGGGTGCCTACAATGAGCAGTTCTTC,CASSQDVTGAYNEQFF
NA,TRBV5-1,TRBD1,TRBJ2-7,TGCGCCAGCAGCCTCCGGGACAGGGACTACGAGCAGTACTTC,CASSLRDRDYEQYF
once,TRBV9,TRBD2,TRBJ2-3,TGTGCCAGCAGCGTAGTGTTAGCGGGGGGGCCAACAGATACGCAGTATTTT,CASSVVLAGGPTDTQYF
once,TRBV9,NA,TRBJ2-3,TGTGCCAGCAGCGTAGGGCGGGCCTTCACAGATACGCAGTATTTT,CASSVGRAFTDTQYF
NA,TRBV7-2,TRBD1,TRBJ2-5,TGTGCCAGCAGCTTACAACAGGGGGTTCGAGAGACCCAGTACTTC,CASSLQQGVRETQYF
NA,TRBV5-4,TRBD1,TRBJ1-2,TGTGCCAGCAGCCGCCCGGGACAGGGGCAAAACTATGGCTACACCTTC,CASSRPGQGQNYGYTF
NA,TRBV19,TRBD2,TRBJ2-3,TGTGCCAGTAGTCCTCCGGGGGGGGCGGATACGCAGTATTTT,CASSPPGGADTQYF
NA,TRBV11-2,TRBD1,TRBJ1-4,TGTGCCAGCAGCTTTTCTTCAGGGGGCGAAGAACTGTTTTTT,CASSFSSGGEELFF
NA,TRBV10-3,TRBD1,TRBJ2-3,TGTGCCATCAGAGCACCGGGACAGTTTTCGGATACGCAGTATTTT,CAIRAPGQFSDTQYF
NA,TRBV28,NA,TRBJ1-1,TGTGCCAGCAGTCCCCCGGCAGCCTCCATGAATGAAGCTTTCTTT,CASSPPAASMNEAFF
NA,TRBV13,NA,TRBJ2-1,TGTGCCAGCAGCCCCGGACTGAGGACCATTGAGCAGTTCTTC,CASSPGLRTIEQFF
few,TRBV11-2,NA,TRBJ2-7,TGTGCCAGCAGCCCCAACAACTTCGAGCAGTACTTC,CASSPNNFEQYF
NA,TRBV7-9,TRBD1,TRBJ1-4,TGTGCCAGCAGCCTAAAATACGCCGGGACAGGGCATGAAAAACTGTTTTTT,CASSLKYAGTGHEKLFF
once,TRBV21-1,NA,TRBJ1-1,TGTGCCAGCAGCGTCCCGAGGGTTAACACTGAAGCTTTCTTT,CASSVPRVNTEAFF
NA,TRBV30,NA,TRBJ2-7,TGTGCCTGGACAAGGGACTTGAGCTCCTACGAGCAGTACTTC,CAWTRDLSSYEQYF
NA,TRBV7-2,TRBD2,TRBJ2-1,TGTGCCAGCAGCCCGTTCGCGGGGGACTACAATGAGCAGTTCTTC,CASSPFAGDYNEQFF
NA,TRBV7-2,TRBD1,TRBJ1-1,TGTGCCAGCAGCTTATCCAGGGGGGCTGAAGCTTTCTTT,CASSLSRGAEAFF
once,TRBV7-2,NA,TRBJ2-7,TGTGCCAGCAGTCTGGAAACCCTCTCCTACGAGCAGTACTTC,CASSLETLSYEQYF
NA,TRBV5-1,TRBD1,TRBJ1-4,TGCGCCAGCAGCTTGTGGGGACAGGGTGGTGAAAAACTGTTTTTT,CASSLWGQGGEKLFF
NA,TRBV14,TRBD2,TRBJ2-1,TGTGCCAGCAGCCGCTGGCGGGGGGATAGGAATGAGCAGTTCTTC,CASSRWRGDRNEQFF
NA,TRBV2,TRBD1,TRBJ2-5,TGTGCCAGCAGTGGCCCCCCGACAGGGGGGGGAGAGACCCAGTACTTC,CASSGPPTGGGETQYF
NA,TRBV7-9,NA,TRBJ2-2,TGTGCCAGCAGCTTAGTACCTAGCGAGGACACCGGGGAGCTGTTTTTT,CASSLVPSEDTGELFF
NA,TRBV5-6,TRBD1,TRBJ1-4,TGTGCCAGCAGCTTGGACAGGGGTGAAAAACTGTTTTTT,CASSLDRGEKLFF
NA,TRBV4-1,NA,TRBJ1-4,TGCGCCAGCAGCCAAGATTTACAGGCTGCAACTAATGAAAAACTGTTTTTT,CASSQDLQAATNEKLFF